The following is a TCR beta chain sequence with its context. Its cognate antigen is unknown. Sequencing was performed with immunoSEQ multiplex PCR; in TCRdb, only in-frame clones are kept and a portion is missing. The profile shows about 74,000 clones, around 94% of them singletons. The entry originates in a study of cytomegalovirus exposure and HLA in healthy donors. Study-level findings and limits: It was reported that the classifier diagnosed cytomegalovirus status with high specificity and sensitivity in both the original and validation cohorts. Among the CMV-associated chains, three were confirmed in vitro as specific for CMV antigens. The finding came from a later analysis; first-cohort TCR clusters tended to co-occur in the 95 to 150 validation repertoires.

This CDR3 region has 13 residues. The ends were cut back, 3 bases at V and 5 bases at J, with 8 bases in the middle. The germline V gene has CDR1 LNHDA and CDR2 SQIVND (reference sequence). Sequences were obtained from PBMCs. This receptor was taken from a man between 18 and 35 years old in good health and CMV-seropositive. V and J are TRBV19 and TRBJ1-5; no clear D. CDR3 nucleotides: TGTGCCAGTAGTATTCGGGGAGATCAGCCCCAGCATTTT. It specifies CASSIRGDQPQHF.